The rows below give T cell receptor beta chains drawn from one sample of a study of T cells in tumors after PD-1 blockade. Assay used: immunoSEQ multiplex PCR; TCRdb lists only in-frame clones, some missing. The sample contains 54,000 or so clones, just under 80% of which appear only once. The source material was PBMCs, sampled before anti-PD-1 treatment. The receptors originated from a human donor with basal cell carcinoma. Both conserved end residues are part of each CDR3. D genes are given only for firm matches. Some rows have no size entry. The others give once, few or many, or a class for an expanded clone.

DNA | CDR3 | size | V | D | J
TGTGCCACCAGCAGGGAGGGGAACTATGGCTACACCTTC | CATSREGNYGYTF | - | TRBV15 | - | TRBJ1-2
TGCGCCAGCAGCTTGGGACAGCACTCCCAAGAGACCCAGTACTTC | CASSLGQHSQETQYF | - | TRBV5-1 | - | TRBJ2-5
TGTGCCAGCTCACCACCGGCACCCTATGGCTACACCTTC | CASSPPAPYGYTF | - | TRBV18 | - | TRBJ1-2
TGTGCCAGCAGAGGACAGGGGGCTAGGCTGGATGGCTACACCTTC | CASRGQGARLDGYTF | few | TRBV7-9 | TRBD1 | TRBJ1-2
TGTGCCAGCAGTTCACAGGGCCGCTCCTATAATTCACCCCTCCACTTT | CASSSQGRSYNSPLHF | - | TRBV7-8 | - | TRBJ1-6
TGTGCCAGTAGTATAGCGGCCAGCTCGGTGGACATTCAGTACTTC | CASSIAASSVDIQYF | - | TRBV19 | - | TRBJ2-4
TGCAGCGTCGAAGGCTGGGGGGGTTTT | CSVEGWGGF | - | TRBV29-1 | - | TRBJ1-1
TGCGCCAGCAGCTCCTGGGGCACAGATACGCAGTATTTT | CASSSWGTDTQYF | - | TRBV5-1 | - | TRBJ2-3
TGCGCCAGCAGCTTGGCGGGACAGACCTACAATGAGCAGTTCTTC | CASSLAGQTYNEQFF | - | TRBV5-1 | TRBD1 | TRBJ2-1
TGTGCCAGCAGCTACGGGATTGTGAACACAGATACGCAGTATTTT | CASSYGIVNTDTQYF | - | TRBV11-3 | - | TRBJ2-3
TGTGCCAGCAGTGAACGGAGACAGGGGGGCGGCGAGCAGTACTTC | CASSERRQGGGEQYF | - | TRBV6-1 | TRBD1 | TRBJ2-7
TGTGCCAGCAGTTTCGTGCGGGGGGGATCCTACGAGCAGTACTTC | CASSFVRGGSYEQYF | - | TRBV27 | TRBD2 | TRBJ2-7
TGTGCCAGCAGCCTCAATAGCGGGGCAGAGACCCAGTACTTC | CASSLNSGAETQYF | once | TRBV7-3 | TRBD2 | TRBJ2-5
TGTGCCAGCAGCTCCAGAGGGTACGAGCAGTACTTC | CASSSRGYEQYF | - | TRBV6-5 | - | TRBJ2-7
TGCGCCAGCAGTGAGTCAGGGTACACTGAAGCTTTCTTT | CASSESGYTEAFF | - | TRBV10-2 | - | TRBJ1-1
TGTGCCAGCAGCGTATCACCATTAGCGGGGGGGTCCGTAAGCTCCTACAATGAGCAGTTCTTC | CASSVSPLAGGSVSSYNEQFF | - | TRBV9 | TRBD2 | TRBJ2-1
TGTGCCAGCCTGAAGAGGGCAGGGAAGAGGCAGCCCCAGCATTTT | CASLKRAGKRQPQHF | - | TRBV25-1 | - | TRBJ1-5
TGTGCCAGCAGTTACTCGACATTAGGGAACTATGGCTACACCTTC | CASSYSTLGNYGYTF | - | TRBV6-5 | - | TRBJ1-2
TGTGCCAGCAGCGTTTCGACAGGGGGCCGGAACACTGAAGCTTTCTTT | CASSVSTGGRNTEAFF | - | TRBV9 | TRBD1 | TRBJ1-1
TGTGCCAGCAGCGTCCTAGCGGGGGCGATAGATACGCAGTATTTT | CASSVLAGAIDTQYF | few | TRBV5-5 | TRBD2 | TRBJ2-3
TGTGCCAGCAGCTTAGGTGGGGGCATCCAAGAGACCCAGTACTTC | CASSLGGGIQETQYF | - | TRBV5-8 | - | TRBJ2-5
TGCGCCAGCAGGGCAGAATCAAATCAGCCCCAGCATTTT | CASRAESNQPQHF | - | TRBV5-1 | - | TRBJ1-5
TGTGCCAGCTCACAGGACGGTACTGAAGCTTTCTTT | CASSQDGTEAFF | - | TRBV18 | - | TRBJ1-1
TGCGCCAGCAGTGAGGGCGCGGGGCGAGGAAACACCATATATTTT | CASSEGAGRGNTIYF | - | TRBV10-2 | - | TRBJ1-3
TGTGCCAGCAGTTTAATTCGACTAGCGGGGGTGATGGATGAGCAGTTCTTC | CASSLIRLAGVMDEQFF | few | TRBV27 | TRBD2 | TRBJ2-1
TGCGCCAGCAGCCCAATATTGAGGTCCGGCGAGCAGTACTTC | CASSPILRSGEQYF | - | TRBV4-1 | - | TRBJ2-7
TGTGCCAGCAGTTCCAGGGTGTTCTACGAGCAGTACTTC | CASSSRVFYEQYF | - | TRBV27 | - | TRBJ2-7
TGTGCCAGTAGTATATATGGCAGCCCGGACACTGAAGCTTTCTTT | CASSIYGSPDTEAFF | - | TRBV19 | - | TRBJ1-1
TGCGCCAGCAGCCAAGATTGGGGAAGATTGAACACTGAAGCTTTCTTT | CASSQDWGRLNTEAFF | - | TRBV4-1 | - | TRBJ1-1
TGTGCCACCAGTGATTTGGATTTCATTACCGGGACACGAAATTCACCCCTCCACTTT | CATSDLDFITGTRNSPLHF | - | TRBV24-1 | - | TRBJ1-6
TGCGCCAGCAGCTTGGATGCTACAGGGGTTAACACCGGGGAGCTGTTTTTT | CASSLDATGVNTGELFF | - | TRBV5-1 | TRBD1 | TRBJ2-2
TGTGCCAGCAGCTTAGCCCGGGGGGGAGAGACCCAGTACTTC | CASSLARGGETQYF | - | TRBV11-1 | TRBD2 | TRBJ2-5
TGTGCCAGCAGCCCCGCGGTCGCGAGCACCGGGGAGCTGTTTTTT | CASSPAVASTGELFF | few | TRBV13 | - | TRBJ2-2
TGTGCCAGCAGCTCGGGTCGAGGAGAGACCCAGTACTTC | CASSSGRGETQYF | - | TRBV11-3 | - | TRBJ2-5
TGTGCCAGCAGTCTACAACAGGGCAACACTGAAGCTTTCTTT | CASSLQQGNTEAFF | - | TRBV7-3 | - | TRBJ1-1
TGTGCCAGCAGCCAAGGACAGTTGAACACTGAAGCTTTCTTT | CASSQGQLNTEAFF | - | TRBV6-5 | - | TRBJ1-1
TGTGCCACCAGCAGAGATCGAGATACGCAGTATTTT | CATSRDRDTQYF | - | TRBV15 | - | TRBJ2-3
TGTGCCAGTAGTATCCGGGCCCTCAGCACAGATACGCAGTATTTT | CASSIRALSTDTQYF | - | TRBV19 | - | TRBJ2-3
TGTGCCAGTGAACAGGGGGAGGCTAATTCACCCCTCCACTTT | CASEQGEANSPLHF | few | TRBV6-5 | TRBD1 | TRBJ1-6
TGTGCCAGCAGTGACGGAGTAGCGGGAACAGATACGCAGTATTTT | CASSDGVAGTDTQYF | - | TRBV25-1 | TRBD2 | TRBJ2-3
TGTGCCAGCAGCCGAAGGGGATTGGGGGAGCAGTACTTC | CASSRRGLGEQYF | many | TRBV11-3 | - | TRBJ2-7
TGTGCCAGCAGCTCAAAAAATGAGCAGTTCTTC | CASSSKNEQFF | - | TRBV7-6 | - | TRBJ2-1
TGTGCCAGTCTGGGACAGACGAACACCGGGGAGCTGTTTTTT | CASLGQTNTGELFF | - | TRBV19 | TRBD1 | TRBJ2-2
TGTGCCAGCAGCTCAGAGGGGAGCTCCTATAATTCACCCCTCCACTTT | CASSSEGSSYNSPLHF | - | TRBV2 | - | TRBJ1-6
TGTGCCAGCAGCCAGGGAGGGAATAGCAATCAGCCCCAGCATTTT | CASSQGGNSNQPQHF | few | TRBV3-1/TRBV3-2 | - | TRBJ1-5
TGTGCCAGCAGCTCTTACAGGGACAGTAGGGACGAGCAGTACTTC | CASSSYRDSRDEQYF | many | TRBV13 | TRBD1 | TRBJ2-7
TGTGCTAGTGGTTTGGGTGGACTAGCGACTAGCACAGATACGCAGTATTTT | CASGLGGLATSTDTQYF | - | TRBV12-5 | TRBD2 | TRBJ2-3
TGTGCCAGCTCCCCGGGACAGGGCGGCAATCAGCCCCAGCATTTT | CASSPGQGGNQPQHF | - | TRBV18 | TRBD1 | TRBJ1-5
TGTGCCAGTAGTGCGGGGCTCAGCAATCAGCCCCAGCATTTT | CASSAGLSNQPQHF | - | TRBV19 | - | TRBJ1-5
TGTGCCAGCAGTGAAGGTTTCATTGGCCGAACCTACGAGCAGTACTTC | CASSEGFIGRTYEQYF | once | TRBV6-1 | - | TRBJ2-7
TGTGCCAGCAGTGAGATGGTGGGAGCTAACTATGGCTACACCTTC | CASSEMVGANYGYTF | - | TRBV6-1 | - | TRBJ1-2
TGTGCCAGCAGCGCACCGGGACAGGAACCCTCCTACGAGCAGTACTTC | CASSAPGQEPSYEQYF | - | TRBV11-3 | TRBD1 | TRBJ2-7